Sequencing of this T cell receptor (beta chain) was carried out in a study of early T cells in non-severe SARS-CoV-2 infection (dated by TCRdb to the early 2020s). With respect to the entire study: Because TCR sequencing was done on bulk RNA from unsorted whole blood, the alpha and beta chains could not be paired.

Receptor amplification or capture employed 5' RACE. TCRdb names NextSeq 500 as the instrument used. In the TCR library protocol, unique molecular identifiers were attached to individual cDNA molecules to correct for PCR bias and sequencing error. Sequencing covered both TCR alpha and beta chains, and within each sample the abundances of alpha and beta sequences were tightly co-correlated. The paper's processing steps were these. Decombinator V4 was used to perform V gene, J gene and CDR3 annotation of TCR sequences. TCRs were defined as expanded if a significant change between any two time points was detected under a Poisson model with p below 0.0001. TCR abundances were normalised to the total number of TCRs sequenced per sample and were expressed as counts per million. TRAV1-2 paired with TRAJ12, TRAJ20 or TRAJ33 defined MAIT TCRs, while TRAV10 paired with TRAJ18 defined iNKT TCRs. VDJdb, accessed 1 November 2021, was searched for CMV, EBV and SARS-CoV-2 annotated TCRs, with TCRs annotated for multiple antigens excluded. TCRdb reworked the public reads: Q25 trimming with fastp, MiXCR clone assembly, productive beta chains retained. Here each entry gathers all rows of one CDR3 protein and keeps the most common genes and DNA. What appears here as the V and J calls and clone size reflects TCRdb's work, not the paper's. For this sample there are roughly 34,000 distinct CDR3 sequences; 6% to 8.5% appear just once. Of the sample, 24% is held by the ten largest clones.

This clonotype was recorded at least ten times. What antigen it recognizes has not been identified. The record has no base qualities; no much larger clone is one base away. Set within a cohort of healthcare workers in London, UK, this nested case-control study involved weekly PCR testing of nasopharyngeal swabs along with blood sampling. Healthcare workers were recruited during the week of the UK lockdown, between 23 and 31 March 2020, and followed weekly for up to about 15 weeks. What the research found in general, with its limitations: VDJdb matching was skewed toward anti-spike CD8 responses and likely underestimated virus-specific expansions, missing private and CD4 specificities.

Spanning cysteine to phenylalanine, the CDR3 consists of 13 amino acids. The DNA shown is the 39-base CDR3, in frame from base 1. The sequences come from whole blood, collected at baseline. The receptor was derived from an adult who was a healthcare worker with PCR-confirmed SARS-CoV-2 infection or an uninfected control (not recorded which). This chain is built from TRBV21-1 and TRBJ2-2; TRBD1, the table's D call, was not compared with the DNA. TRBV21-1 is flagged as a pseudogene. At the DNA level, the sequence is TGTGCCAGAACGGGGGGTCGCACCGGGGAGCTGTTTTTT. Its coded protein is CARTGGRTGELFF.